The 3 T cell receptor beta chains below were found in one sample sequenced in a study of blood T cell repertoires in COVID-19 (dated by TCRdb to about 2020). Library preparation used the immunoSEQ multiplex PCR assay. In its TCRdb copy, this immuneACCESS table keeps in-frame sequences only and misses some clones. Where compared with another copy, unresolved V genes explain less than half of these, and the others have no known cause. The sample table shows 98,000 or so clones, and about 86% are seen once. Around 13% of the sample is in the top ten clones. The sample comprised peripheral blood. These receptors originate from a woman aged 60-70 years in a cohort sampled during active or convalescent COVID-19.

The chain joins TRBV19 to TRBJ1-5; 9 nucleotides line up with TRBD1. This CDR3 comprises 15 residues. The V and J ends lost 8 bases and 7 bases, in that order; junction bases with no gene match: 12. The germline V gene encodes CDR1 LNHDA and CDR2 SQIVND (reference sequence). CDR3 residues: CASWQQGASGQPQHF. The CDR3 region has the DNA TGTGCCAGTTGGCAACAGGGGGCCTCGGGACAGCCCCAGCATTTT.

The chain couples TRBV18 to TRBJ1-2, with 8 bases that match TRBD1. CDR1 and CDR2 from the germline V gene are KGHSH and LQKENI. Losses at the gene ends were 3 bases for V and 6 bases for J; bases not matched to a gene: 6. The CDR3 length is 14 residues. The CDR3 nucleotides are TGTGCCAGCTCACCCGGACAGGGAAGGAATGGCTACACCTTC. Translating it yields CASSPGQGRNGYTF.

In DNA, the CDR3 is TGCGCCAGCAGCCACCCAGGGGGCGCGTCTTGGACTGAAGCTTTCTTT. Translating it yields CASSHPGGASWTEAFF. The chain has TRBV4-1 and TRBJ1-1, with 8 positions matching TRBD1. The CDR3 length is 16 residues. V gave up 3 bases and J gave up 5 bases; unmatched junction bases: 11. The germline V gene has CDR1 MGHRA and CDR2 YSYEKL.